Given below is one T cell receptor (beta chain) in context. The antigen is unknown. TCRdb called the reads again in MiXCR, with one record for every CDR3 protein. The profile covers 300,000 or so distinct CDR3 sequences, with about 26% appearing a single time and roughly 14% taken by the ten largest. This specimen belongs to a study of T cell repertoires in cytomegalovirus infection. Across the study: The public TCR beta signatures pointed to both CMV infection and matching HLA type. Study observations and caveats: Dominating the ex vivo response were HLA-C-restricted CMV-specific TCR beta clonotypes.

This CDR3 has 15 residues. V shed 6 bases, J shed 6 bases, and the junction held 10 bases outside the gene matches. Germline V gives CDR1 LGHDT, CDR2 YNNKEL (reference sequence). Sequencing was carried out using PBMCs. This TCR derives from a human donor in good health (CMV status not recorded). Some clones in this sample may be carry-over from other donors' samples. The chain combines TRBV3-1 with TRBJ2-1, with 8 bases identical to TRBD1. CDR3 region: CASRSPGQALNEQFF. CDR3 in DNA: TGTGCCAGCAGGTCTCCGGGACAGGCCCTCAATGAGCAGTTCTTC.